This TCR beta chain was sequenced during a study of PD-L1 blockade in urothelial cancer. Assay used: immunoSEQ multiplex PCR; TCRdb lists only in-frame clones, some missing. This sample has about 52,000 clones; about 68% occur once, and the top ten carry roughly 4%. Stated time point: pretreatment peripheral blood. The CDR3 length is 17 residues. Germline assignment: CDR1 MGHRA and CDR2 YSYEKL. Trimming left V 0 bases short and J 2 bases short, with 14 bases between. The TCR was taken from a man aged 65 to 85 with urothelial cancer. The material was PBMCs, obtained around atezolizumab (anti-PD-L1) treatment. This chain links TRBV4-1 with TRBJ1-5; D not resolved. CDR3 coding DNA: TGCGCCAGCAGCCAAGATGGCAGCCTAGAGGGCAATCAGCCCCAGCATTTT. It specifies CASSQDGSLEGNQPQHF.